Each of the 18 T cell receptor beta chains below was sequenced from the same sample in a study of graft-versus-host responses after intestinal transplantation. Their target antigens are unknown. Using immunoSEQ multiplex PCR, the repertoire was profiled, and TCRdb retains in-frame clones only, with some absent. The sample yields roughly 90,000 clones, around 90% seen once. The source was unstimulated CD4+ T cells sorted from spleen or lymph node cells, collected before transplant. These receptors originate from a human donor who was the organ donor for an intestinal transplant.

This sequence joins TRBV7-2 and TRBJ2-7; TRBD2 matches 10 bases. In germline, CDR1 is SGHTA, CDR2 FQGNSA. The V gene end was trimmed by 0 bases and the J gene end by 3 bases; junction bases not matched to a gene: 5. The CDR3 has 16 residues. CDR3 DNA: TGTGCCAGCAGCTTAGCCTCTAGCGGGAGCAACTACGAGCAGTACTTC. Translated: CASSLASSGSNYEQYF.

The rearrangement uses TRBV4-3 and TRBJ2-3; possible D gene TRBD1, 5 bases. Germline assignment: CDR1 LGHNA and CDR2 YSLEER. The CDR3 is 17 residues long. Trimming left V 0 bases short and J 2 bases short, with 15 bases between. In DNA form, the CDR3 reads TGCGCCAGCAGCCAAGAGTTCAGGGTAGAATTCACAGATACGCAGTATTTT. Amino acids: CASSQEFRVEFTDTQYF.

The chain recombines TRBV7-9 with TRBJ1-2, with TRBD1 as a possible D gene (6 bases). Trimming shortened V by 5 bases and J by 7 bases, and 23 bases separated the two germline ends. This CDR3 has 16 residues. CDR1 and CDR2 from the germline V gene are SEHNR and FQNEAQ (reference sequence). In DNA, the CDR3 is TGTGCCAGCAGCCCGGAACGGGGGGGGCTCTCGGCTGGCTACACCTTC. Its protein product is CASSPERGGLSAGYTF.

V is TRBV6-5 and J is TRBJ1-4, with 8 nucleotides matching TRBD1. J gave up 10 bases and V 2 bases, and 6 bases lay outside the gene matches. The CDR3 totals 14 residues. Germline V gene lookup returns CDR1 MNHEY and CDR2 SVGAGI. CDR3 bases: TGTGCCAGCAGTTACGGACAGGGTGGGGGAAAACTGTTTTTT. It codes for CASSYGQGGGKLFF.

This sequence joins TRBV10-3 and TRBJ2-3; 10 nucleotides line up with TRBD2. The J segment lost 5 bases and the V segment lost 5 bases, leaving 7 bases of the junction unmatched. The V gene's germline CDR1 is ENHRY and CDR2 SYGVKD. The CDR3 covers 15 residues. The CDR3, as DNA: TGTGCCATCAGTACTAGCGGGACAGGAGTAGATACGCAGTATTTT. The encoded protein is CAISTSGTGVDTQYF.

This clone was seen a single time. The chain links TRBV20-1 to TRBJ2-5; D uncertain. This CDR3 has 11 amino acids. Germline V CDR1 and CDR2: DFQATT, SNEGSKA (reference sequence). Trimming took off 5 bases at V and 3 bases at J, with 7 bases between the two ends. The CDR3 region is CSAEREETQYF. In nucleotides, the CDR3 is TGCAGTGCTGAGCGAGAAGAGACCCAGTACTTC.

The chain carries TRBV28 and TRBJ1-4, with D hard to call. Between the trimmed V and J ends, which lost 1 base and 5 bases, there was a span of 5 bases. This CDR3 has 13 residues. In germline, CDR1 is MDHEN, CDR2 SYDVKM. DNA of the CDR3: TGTGCCAGCAGTTTATCCGCGAATGAAAAACTGTTTTTT. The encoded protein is CASSLSANEKLFF.

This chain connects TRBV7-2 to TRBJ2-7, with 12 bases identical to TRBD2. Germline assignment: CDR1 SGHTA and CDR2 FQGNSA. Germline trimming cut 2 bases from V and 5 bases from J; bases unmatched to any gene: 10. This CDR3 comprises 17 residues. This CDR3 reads CASSLPPSGGAGHEQYF. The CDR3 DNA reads TGTGCCAGCAGCTTACCCCCTAGCGGGGGGGCGGGCCACGAGCAGTACTTC.

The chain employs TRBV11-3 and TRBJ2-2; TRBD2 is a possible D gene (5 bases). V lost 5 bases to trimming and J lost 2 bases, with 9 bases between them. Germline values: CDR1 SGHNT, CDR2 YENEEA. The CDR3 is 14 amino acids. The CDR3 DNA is TGTGCCAGCAGCCAGCCGGGAAACACCGGGGAGCTGTTTTTT. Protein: CASSQPGNTGELFF.

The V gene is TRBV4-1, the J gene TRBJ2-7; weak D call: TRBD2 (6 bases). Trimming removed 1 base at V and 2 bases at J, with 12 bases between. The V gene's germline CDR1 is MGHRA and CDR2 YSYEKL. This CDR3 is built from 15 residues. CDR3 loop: CASSQAPGLAYEQYF. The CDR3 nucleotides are TGCGCCAGCAGCCAAGCGCCGGGACTGGCCTACGAGCAGTACTTC.

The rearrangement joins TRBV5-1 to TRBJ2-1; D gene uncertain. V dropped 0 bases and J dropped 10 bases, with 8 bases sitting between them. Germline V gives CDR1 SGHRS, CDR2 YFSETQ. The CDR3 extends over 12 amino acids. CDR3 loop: CASSLATKEQFF. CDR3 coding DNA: TGCGCCAGCAGCTTGGCTACGAAGGAGCAGTTCTTC. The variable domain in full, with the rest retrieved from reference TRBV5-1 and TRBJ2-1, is KAGVTQTPRYLIKTRGQQVTLSCSPISGHRSVSWYQQTPGQGLQFLFEYFSETQRNKGNFPGRFSGRQFSNSRSEMNVSTLELGDSALYLCASSLATKEQFFGPGTRLTVL.

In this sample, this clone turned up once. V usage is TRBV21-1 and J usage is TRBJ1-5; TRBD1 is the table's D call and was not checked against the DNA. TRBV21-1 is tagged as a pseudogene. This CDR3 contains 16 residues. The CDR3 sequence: CASSDLDRGRNQPQHF. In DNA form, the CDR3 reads TGTGCCAGCAGCGATCTAGACAGAGGTCGCAATCAGCCCCAGCATTTT.

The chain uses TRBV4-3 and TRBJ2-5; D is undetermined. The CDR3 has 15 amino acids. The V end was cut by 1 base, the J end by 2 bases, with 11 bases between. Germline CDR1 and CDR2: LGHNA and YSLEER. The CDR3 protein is CASSQGWYQQETQYF. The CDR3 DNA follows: TGCGCCAGCAGCCAAGGGTGGTATCAGCAAGAGACCCAGTACTTC.

The CDR3 coding sequence is TGTGCCAGCAGCCTCCACCAACGCGGGGGCCTCTTAAACACCGGGGAGCTGTTTTTT. Its translation is CASSLHQRGGLLNTGELFF. The rearrangement uses TRBV7-2 and TRBJ2-2; a weak D match, TRBD2 (7 bases). CDR3 length: 19 amino acids. Between the trimmed V and J ends, which lost 5 bases and 2 bases, there was a span of 24 bases. Germline CDR1 is SGHTA and CDR2 is FQGNSA.

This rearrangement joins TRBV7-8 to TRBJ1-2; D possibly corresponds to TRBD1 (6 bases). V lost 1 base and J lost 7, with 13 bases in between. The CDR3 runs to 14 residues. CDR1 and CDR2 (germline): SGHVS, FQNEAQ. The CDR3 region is CASSLVSGAGGYTF. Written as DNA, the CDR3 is TGTGCCAGCAGCTTAGTCTCAGGGGCCGGTGGCTACACCTTC.

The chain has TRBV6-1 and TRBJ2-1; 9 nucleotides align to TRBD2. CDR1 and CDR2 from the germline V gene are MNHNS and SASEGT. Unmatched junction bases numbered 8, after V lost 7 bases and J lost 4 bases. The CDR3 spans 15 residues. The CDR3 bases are TGTGCCAGCAAGTGGTCGAGCGGGGGGTACAATGAGCAGTTCTTC. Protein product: CASKWSSGGYNEQFF.

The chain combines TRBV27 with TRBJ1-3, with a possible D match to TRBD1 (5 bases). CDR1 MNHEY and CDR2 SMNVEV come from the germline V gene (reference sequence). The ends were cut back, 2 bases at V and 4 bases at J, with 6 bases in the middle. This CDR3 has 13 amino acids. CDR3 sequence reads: CASSLQGGNTIYF. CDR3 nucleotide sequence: TGTGCCAGCAGTTTACAGGGAGGAAACACCATATATTTT.

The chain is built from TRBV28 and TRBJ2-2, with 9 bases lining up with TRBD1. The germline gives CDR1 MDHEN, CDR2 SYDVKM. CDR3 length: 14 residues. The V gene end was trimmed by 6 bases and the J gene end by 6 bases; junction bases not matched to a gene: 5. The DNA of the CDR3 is TGTGCCAGCAGCCCTGGACAGGGGCCCGGGGAGCTGTTTTTT. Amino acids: CASSPGQGPGELFF.